This record covers a single TCR beta chain. The target antigen is unknown. The sample belongs to a study of beta chain features in type 1 diabetes. The study reverse transcribed the entire isolated RNA, so it sequenced expressed TCRB transcripts. Profiled with immunoSEQ multiplex PCR; TCRdb holds only in-frame clones, not every one. The sample holds some 170,000 clones, roughly 63% seen once. A heparinised blood draw that averaged about 110 mL was obtained once from each donor. Study outcomes and limitations: Shortening of TCRB CDR3s, moderate but significant, appeared in all four CD4+ subsets of Type 1 diabetes patients. Junctions at VDJ sites from type 1 diabetes patients had fewer insertions and more deletions. The study left unresolved whether HLA type influences TCRB rearrangement. PCR may have favored shorter templates equally in patients and controls.

Material: naive CD4+ T cells from blood. The origin of this receptor is a man aged 30 to 45 with type 1 diabetes.

The CDR3 nucleotides read TGCAGCGTTTCTAGCGGGATGAACACCGGGGAGCTGTTTTTT. This translates into CSVSSGMNTGELFF. The chain recombines TRBV29-1 with TRBJ2-2; 9 bases are a match to TRBD2. This CDR3 comprises 14 residues. Trimming removed 5 bases from V and 1 base from J; junction bases left unmatched: 2. Per the germline V gene, CDR1 is SQVTM and CDR2 is ANQGSEA.